This entry features one TCR beta chain sequence. The protocol was immunoSEQ multiplex PCR, while the TCRdb copy is restricted to in-frame clones and leaves out a portion. Of around 86,000 clones in the sample, 91% are singletons; the top ten hold approximately 1.4%. These data belong to a study of Tregs in tolerant kidney transplant recipients. The nonmyeloablative bone marrow transplants came from related graft donors, with transient mixed chimerism. This CDR3 has 13 amino acids. V lost 3 bases and J lost 2; bases outside the gene matches: 2. Germline-derived CDR1 and CDR2 are SQVTM and ANQGSEA. The starting material was CD4+ T cells from blood (PBMCs), obtained 24 months after the transplant. The rearrangement joins TRBV29-1 to TRBJ2-7; 9 positions match TRBD1. The receptor was isolated from a human patient who received a combined kidney and bone marrow transplant. Some of the T cells may derive from the graft donor. The CDR3: CSVDGQGTYEQYF. CDR3 DNA sequence: TGCAGCGTTGATGGACAGGGGACCTACGAGCAGTACTTC.